The clone carrying this TCR beta chain appeared many times. Per the germline V gene, CDR1 is ENHRY and CDR2 is SYGVKD. J lost 0 bases, V lost 10 bases, and 10 bases had no gene match. This CDR3 comprises 17 residues. These data belong to a study of human T cells and chemical hapten exposure. Overall study: Largely, small differences in pooled library volume made per-sample TCR yields vary.

Time point indicated: patch test 1, 2 weeks after DPC sensitization. Noted treatment: therapeutic diphenylcyclopropenone sensitization with weekly scalp DPC. The library tagged each cDNA molecule with unique molecular identifiers. As handled by the study authors: Per-sample TCR counts ranged from roughly 20,000 to 700,000, median about 100,000. One entry per CDR3 protein results from TCRdb running MiXCR on the RACE reads. TCRdb assigned the V and J calls; the authors' analysis was not used. The sample lists approximately 400,000 distinct CDR3 sequences; about 4.4% were seen once. Material: whole blood, obtained in connection with sensitization to the hapten diphenylcyclopropenone (DPC). The sequence was collected from a woman aged 50 to 65 with alopecia areata. Some clones in this sample may be carry-over from other donors' samples. V and J are TRBV10-3 and TRBJ2-6, with 9 bases lining up with TRBD1. The CDR3 region is CATKGQGPNSGANVLTF. The CDR3 coding sequence is TGTGCCACAAAGGGACAGGGCCCCAACTCTGGGGCCAACGTCCTGACTTTC.